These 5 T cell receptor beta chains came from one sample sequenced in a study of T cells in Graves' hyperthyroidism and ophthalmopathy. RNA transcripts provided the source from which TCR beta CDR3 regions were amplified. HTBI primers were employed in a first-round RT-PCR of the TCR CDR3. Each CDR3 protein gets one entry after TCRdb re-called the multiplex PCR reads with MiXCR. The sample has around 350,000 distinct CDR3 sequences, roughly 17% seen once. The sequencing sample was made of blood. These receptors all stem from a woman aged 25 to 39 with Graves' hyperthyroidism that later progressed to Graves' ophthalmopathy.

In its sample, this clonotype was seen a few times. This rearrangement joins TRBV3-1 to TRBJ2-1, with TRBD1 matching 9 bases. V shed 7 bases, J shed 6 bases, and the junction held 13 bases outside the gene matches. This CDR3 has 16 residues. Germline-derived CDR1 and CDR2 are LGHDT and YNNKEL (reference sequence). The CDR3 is CASNDRTGTGSNEQFF. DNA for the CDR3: TGTGCCAGCAACGACCGAACCGGGACAGGGAGCAATGAGCAGTTCTTC.

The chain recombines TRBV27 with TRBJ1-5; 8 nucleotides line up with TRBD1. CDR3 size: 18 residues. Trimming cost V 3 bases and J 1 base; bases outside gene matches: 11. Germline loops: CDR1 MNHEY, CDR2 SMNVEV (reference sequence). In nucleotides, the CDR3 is TGTGCCAGCAGTTTCCACTCATCTGGACAGGGCAGCAATCAGCCCCAGCATTTT. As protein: CASSFHSSGQGSNQPQHF.

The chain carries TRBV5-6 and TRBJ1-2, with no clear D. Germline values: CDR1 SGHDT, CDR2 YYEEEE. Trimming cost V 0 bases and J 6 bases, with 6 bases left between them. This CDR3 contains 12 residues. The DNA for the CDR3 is TGTGCCAGCAGCTTGGGGACGGATGGCTACACCTTC. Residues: CASSLGTDGYTF.

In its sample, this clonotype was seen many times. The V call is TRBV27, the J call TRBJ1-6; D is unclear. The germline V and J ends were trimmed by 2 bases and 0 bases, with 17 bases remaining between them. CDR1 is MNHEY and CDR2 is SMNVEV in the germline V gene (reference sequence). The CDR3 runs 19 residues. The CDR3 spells CASSLRGGIASSYNSPLHF. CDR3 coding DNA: TGTGCCAGCAGTTTACGAGGAGGGATCGCAAGCTCCTATAATTCACCCCTCCACTTT.

CDR3 protein: CASRRGPQQETQYF. The CDR3 DNA sequence: TGTGCCAGCAGGAGGGGGCCCCAACAAGAGACCCAGTACTTC. The rearrangement joins TRBV12-3 or TRBV12-4 to TRBJ2-5; 7 bases map to TRBD1. V lost 6 bases, J lost 2 bases, and 6 bases stayed unmatched. This CDR3 region has 14 residues.